One and the same sample provided the 10 T cell receptor beta chains below, sequenced in a study of T-cell reconstitution after alpha-beta-depleted transplantation in children. Using unique molecular identifiers, the investigators prepared the TCRbeta library. TCRdb ran MiXCR on the PCR reads and lists one entry per CDR3 protein. This sample carries 300,000 to 350,000 distinct CDR3 sequences, around 25% of them seen once, and the ten largest clones take about a tenth. This specimen consisted of PBMCs, mostly from graft donor cells, obtained 180 days after TCRalphabeta/CD19-depleted stem cell transplant. The receptors were sampled from a male patient aged 10 to 17 who had a stem cell transplant for acute lymphoblastic leukemia, so the T cells may come from the graft donor.

CDR3: CASSPWMQETQYF. As DNA, the CDR3 is TGTGCCAGCAGCCCGTGGATGCAAGAGACCCAGTACTTC. The chain recombines TRBV14 with TRBJ2-5; no definite D call. Trimming stripped 4 bases from V and 2 bases from J, with 8 bases between. CDR1 is SGHDN, CDR2 FVKESK, per germline. The CDR3 loop spans 13 amino acids.

The J gene is TRBJ2-1, the V gene TRBV7-3; 7 bases match TRBD1. V was clipped by 2 bases and J by 6 bases; unmatched bases: 10. CDR3 length: 16 amino acids. Germline CDR1 and CDR2: SGHTA and FQGTGA. This chain's CDR3 is CASSLDGTVRFNEQFF. The CDR3 DNA is TGTGCCAGCAGCTTAGACGGGACAGTTCGTTTCAATGAGCAGTTCTTC.

This clonotype was seen a handful of times. The rearrangement joins TRBV5-1 to TRBJ2-5; TRBD2 might be the D (5 bases). There are 13 residues in the CDR3. CDR1 is SGHRS and CDR2 is YFSETQ in the germline V gene. V was clipped by 6 bases and J by 0 bases, with 9 bases between them. CDR3 nucleotides: TGCGCCAGCACACGGGGAAACCAAGAGACCCAGTACTTC. It is translated as CASTRGNQETQYF.

The V gene is TRBV7-3, the J gene TRBJ2-2; D call uncertain. Trimming removed 0 bases at V and 5 bases at J, with 10 bases between. Germline CDR1 is SGHTA and CDR2 is FQGTGA. There are 15 residues in the CDR3. The DNA for the CDR3 is TGTGCCAGCAGCTTAACAGCCCGTTGGACCGGGGAGCTGTTTTTT. This sequence encodes CASSLTARWTGELFF.

This clonotype was recorded a few times. The J gene is TRBJ2-7, the V gene TRBV5-5; the match to TRBD1 covers 11 bases. The CDR3 spans 15 residues. Germline V gene lookup returns CDR1 SGHKS and CDR2 YYEKEE (reference sequence). The V segment lost 1 base and the J segment 4 bases; nucleotides outside the gene matches: 4. The CDR3, as DNA: TGTGCCAGCAGCTTGTCGGGACAGGGGGTTTACGAGCAGTACTTC. As protein: CASSLSGQGVYEQYF.

This chain uses TRBV20-1 with TRBJ2-7, with D tentatively TRBD1 or TRBD2 (5 bases each). The CDR3 totals 15 residues. Germline loops: CDR1 DFQATT, CDR2 SNEGSKA (reference sequence). Trimming cost V 1 base and J 3 bases, with 16 bases left between them. The CDR3 loop reads CSARGSGTSRYEQYF. The DNA of the CDR3 is TGCAGTGCTAGAGGAAGTGGGACCTCTCGCTACGAGCAGTACTTC.

The chain couples TRBV6-4 to TRBJ2-1; 12 bases are shared with TRBD2. The junction had 23 bases not matched to a gene; V was cut back by 2 bases and J by 6 bases. The germline gives CDR1 MRHNA, CDR2 SNTAGT. The CDR3 contains 22 residues. In nucleotides, the CDR3 is TGTGCCAGCAGTGACCAAACCCAGACTAGCGGGAGTTGGTCTTTACTTGGCAATGAGCAGTTCTTC. It is translated as CASSDQTQTSGSWSLLGNEQFF.

This clonotype was counted between two and nine times. J is TRBJ2-2 and V is TRBV5-1; 9 bases map to TRBD1. V shed 2 bases and J 4 bases; nucleotides not matched to a gene: 6. CDR1 and CDR2 from the germline V gene are SGHRS and YFSETQ. CDR3 size: 16 residues. CDR3 amino acids: CASSLRTGVPTGELFF. The CDR3 coding sequence is TGCGCCAGCAGCTTAAGGACAGGGGTACCCACCGGGGAGCTGTTTTTT.

The gene calls are TRBV6-2 or TRBV6-3 and TRBJ2-7; 7 nucleotides agree with TRBD1. The V gene end was trimmed by 0 bases and the J gene end by 3 bases; junction bases not matched to a gene: 5. CDR1 MNHEY and CDR2 SVGEGT come from the germline V gene. The CDR3 contains 15 residues. In DNA form, the CDR3 reads TGTGCCAGCAGTTACTCTGACAGGGCCTACTACGAGCAGTACTTC. This sequence encodes CASSYSDRAYYEQYF.

This clonotype was seen a handful of times. The chain couples TRBV29-1 to TRBJ2-3, with TRBD1 matching 9 bases. J gave up 2 bases and V 7 bases, and 4 bases lay outside the gene matches. Germline CDR1 and CDR2: SQVTM and ANQGSEA. The CDR3 has 13 amino acids. DNA for the CDR3: TGCAGCGCCCAACAGGGGGCCACAGATACGCAGTATTTT. Amino acid sequence: CSAQQGATDTQYF.